This entry describes one T cell receptor (beta chain). The data stem from a study of shared clonotypes between healthy human individuals. Terminally differentiated effector memory CD45RA+ cells were excluded from the naive CD8 cells, which were CD45RO-negative and positively selected for CCR7. The table came from immunoSEQ multiplex PCR; TCRdb's copy has only in-frame clones and leaves some out. The sample shows roughly 810,000 clones, about 97% of them seen only once. This CDR3 region has 14 residues. From germline, CDR1 is KGHSH and CDR2 LQKENI. Between the trimmed V and J ends, which lost 3 bases and 0 bases, there was a span of 9 bases.

The source of this sequence is a man under 40 in good health. This sequence joins TRBV18 and TRBJ2-7; perhaps TRBD1 as D (6 bases). The sequenced sample consisted of naive CD8+ T cells sorted from blood. CDR3 protein: CASSPRDTSYEQYF. The CDR3 DNA sequence: TGTGCCAGCTCACCTAGGGACACCTCCTACGAGCAGTACTTC. Full variable domain (remainder filled in from reference TRBV18 and TRBJ2-7): NAGVMQNPRHLVRRRGQEARLRCSPMKGHSHVYWYRQLPEEGLKFMVYLQKENIIDESGMPKERFSAEFPKEGPSILRIQQVVRGDSAAYFCASSPRDTSYEQYFGPGTRLTVT.